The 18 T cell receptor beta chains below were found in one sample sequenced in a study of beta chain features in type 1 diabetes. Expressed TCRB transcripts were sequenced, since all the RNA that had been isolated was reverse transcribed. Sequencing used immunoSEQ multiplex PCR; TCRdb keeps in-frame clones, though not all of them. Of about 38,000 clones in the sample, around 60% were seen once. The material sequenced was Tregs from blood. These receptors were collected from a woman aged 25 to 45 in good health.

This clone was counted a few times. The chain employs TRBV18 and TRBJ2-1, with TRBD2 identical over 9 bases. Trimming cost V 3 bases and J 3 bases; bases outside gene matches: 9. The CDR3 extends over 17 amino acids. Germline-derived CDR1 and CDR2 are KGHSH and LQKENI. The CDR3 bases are TGTGCCAGCTCACCCCCTAGCGGGATGCACTACTACAATGAGCAGTTCTTC. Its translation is CASSPPSGMHYYNEQFF.

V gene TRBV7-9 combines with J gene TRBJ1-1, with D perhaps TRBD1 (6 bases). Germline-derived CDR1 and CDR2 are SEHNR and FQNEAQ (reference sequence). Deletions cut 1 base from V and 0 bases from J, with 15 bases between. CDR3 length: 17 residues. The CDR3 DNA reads TGTGCCAGCAGCTTAGGGGAGGGACAAACCATGAACACTGAAGCTTTCTTT. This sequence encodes CASSLGEGQTMNTEAFF.

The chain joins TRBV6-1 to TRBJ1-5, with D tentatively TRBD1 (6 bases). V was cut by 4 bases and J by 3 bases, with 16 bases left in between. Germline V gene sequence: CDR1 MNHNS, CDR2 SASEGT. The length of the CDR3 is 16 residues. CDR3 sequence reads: CASSATGLSDNQPQHF. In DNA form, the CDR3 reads TGTGCCAGCAGTGCTACAGGGCTTTCGGACAATCAGCCCCAGCATTTT.

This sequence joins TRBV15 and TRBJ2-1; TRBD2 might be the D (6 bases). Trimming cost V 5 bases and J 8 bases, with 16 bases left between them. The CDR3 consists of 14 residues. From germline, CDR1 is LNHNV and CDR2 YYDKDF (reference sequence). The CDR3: CATSSPPGGDEQFF. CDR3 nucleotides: TGTGCCACCAGCTCCCCACCCGGAGGGGATGAGCAGTTCTTC.

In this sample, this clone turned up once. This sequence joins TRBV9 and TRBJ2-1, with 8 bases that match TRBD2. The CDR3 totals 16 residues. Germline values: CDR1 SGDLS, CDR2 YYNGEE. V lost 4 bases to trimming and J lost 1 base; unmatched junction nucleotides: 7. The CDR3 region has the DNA TGTGCCAGCAGCTCCCATACTAGCGGATCCTACAATGAGCAGTTCTTC. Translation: CASSSHTSGSYNEQFF.

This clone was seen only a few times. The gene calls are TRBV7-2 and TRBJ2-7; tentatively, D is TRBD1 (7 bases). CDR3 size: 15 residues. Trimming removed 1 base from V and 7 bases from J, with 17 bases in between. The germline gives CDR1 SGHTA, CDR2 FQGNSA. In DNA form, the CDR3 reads TGTGCCAGCAGCTTAGATTTAGGGGGCGCGGGGGAGCAGTACTTC. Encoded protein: CASSLDLGGAGEQYF.

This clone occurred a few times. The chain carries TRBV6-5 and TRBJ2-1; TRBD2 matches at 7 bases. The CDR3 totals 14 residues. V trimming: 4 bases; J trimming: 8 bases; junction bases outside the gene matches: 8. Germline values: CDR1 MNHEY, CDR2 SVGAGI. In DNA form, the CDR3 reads TGTGCCAGCAGTTTAGCGGGCGGTTTATATGAGCAGTTCTTC. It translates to CASSLAGGLYEQFF.

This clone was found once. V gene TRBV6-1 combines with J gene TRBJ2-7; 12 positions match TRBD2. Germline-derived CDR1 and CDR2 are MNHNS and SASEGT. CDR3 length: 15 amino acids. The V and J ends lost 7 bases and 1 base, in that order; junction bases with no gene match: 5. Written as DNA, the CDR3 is TGTGCCAGCACCGGAGGACTAGCGGGATCCTACGAGCAGTACTTC. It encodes CASTGGLAGSYEQYF.

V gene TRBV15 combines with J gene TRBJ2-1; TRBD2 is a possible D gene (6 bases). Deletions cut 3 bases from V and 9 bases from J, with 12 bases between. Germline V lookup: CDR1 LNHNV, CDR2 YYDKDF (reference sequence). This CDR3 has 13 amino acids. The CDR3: CATSRREGTEQFF. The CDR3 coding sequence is TGTGCCACCAGCAGGCGGGAAGGGACTGAGCAGTTCTTC. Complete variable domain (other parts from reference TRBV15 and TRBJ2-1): DAMVIQNPRYQVTQFGKPVTLSCSQTLNHNVMYWYQQKSSQAPKLLFHYYDKDFNNEADTPDNFQSRRPNTSFCFLDIRSPGLGDTAMYLCATSRREGTEQFFGPGTRLTVL.

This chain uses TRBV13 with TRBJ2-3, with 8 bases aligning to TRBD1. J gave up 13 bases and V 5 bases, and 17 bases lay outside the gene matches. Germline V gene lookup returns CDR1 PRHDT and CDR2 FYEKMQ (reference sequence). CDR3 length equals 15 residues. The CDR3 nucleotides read TGTGCCAGCAGCCGACTCCGACAGGGGCCAAGAGAGGAGTATTTT. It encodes CASSRLRQGPREEYF. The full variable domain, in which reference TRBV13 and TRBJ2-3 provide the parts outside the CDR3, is AAGVIQSPRHLIKEKRETATLKCYPIPRHDTVYWYQQGPGQDPQFLISFYEKMQSDKGSIPDRFSAQQFSDYHSELNMSSLELGDSALYFCASSRLRQGPREEYFGPGTRLTVL.

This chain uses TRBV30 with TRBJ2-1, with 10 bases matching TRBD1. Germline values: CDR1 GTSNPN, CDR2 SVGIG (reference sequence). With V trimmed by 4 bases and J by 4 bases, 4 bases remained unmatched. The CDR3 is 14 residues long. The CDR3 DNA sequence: TGTGCCTGGATGGACAGGGGGGGTTACAATGAGCAGTTCTTC. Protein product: CAWMDRGGYNEQFF.

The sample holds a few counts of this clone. In nucleotides, the CDR3 is TGTGCCAGCAGTGATGGACAGGGAGCTTTCTTT. Protein: CASSDGQGAFF. The chain links TRBV27 to TRBJ1-1; 8 nucleotides agree with TRBD1. The CDR3 covers 11 residues. Trimming removed 5 bases from V and 10 bases from J; junction bases left unmatched: 3. Per germline, CDR1 MNHEY and CDR2 SMNVEV (reference sequence).

The CDR3: CASSSGSAGQETQYF. CDR3 bases: TGCGCCAGCAGCTCCGGATCGGCGGGGCAAGAGACCCAGTACTTC. The chain joins TRBV5-1 to TRBJ2-5; possibly TRBD2 for D (6 bases). Trimming left V 3 bases short and J 2 bases short, with 14 bases between. In germline, CDR1 is SGHRS, CDR2 YFSETQ. The CDR3 loop spans 15 amino acids.

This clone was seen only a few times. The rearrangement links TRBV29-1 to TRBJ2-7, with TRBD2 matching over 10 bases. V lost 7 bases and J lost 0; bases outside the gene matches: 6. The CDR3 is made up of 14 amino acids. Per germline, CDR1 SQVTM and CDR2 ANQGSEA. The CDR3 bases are TGCAGCGCCCCACCTAGCGGGGGCTCCTACGAGCAGTACTTC. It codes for CSAPPSGGSYEQYF.

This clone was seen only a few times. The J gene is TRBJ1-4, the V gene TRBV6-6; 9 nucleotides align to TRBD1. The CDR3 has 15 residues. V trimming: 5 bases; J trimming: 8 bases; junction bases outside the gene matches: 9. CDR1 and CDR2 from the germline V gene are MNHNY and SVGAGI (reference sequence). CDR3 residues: CASSARDRVWEKLFF. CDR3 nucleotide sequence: TGTGCCAGCAGTGCGCGGGACAGGGTGTGGGAAAAACTGTTTTTT.

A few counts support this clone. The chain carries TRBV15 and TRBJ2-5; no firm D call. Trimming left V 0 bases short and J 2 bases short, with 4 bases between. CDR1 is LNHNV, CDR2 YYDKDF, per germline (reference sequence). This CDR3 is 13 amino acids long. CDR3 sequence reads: CATSRDPQETQYF. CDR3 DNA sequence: TGTGCCACCAGCAGAGACCCACAAGAGACCCAGTACTTC.

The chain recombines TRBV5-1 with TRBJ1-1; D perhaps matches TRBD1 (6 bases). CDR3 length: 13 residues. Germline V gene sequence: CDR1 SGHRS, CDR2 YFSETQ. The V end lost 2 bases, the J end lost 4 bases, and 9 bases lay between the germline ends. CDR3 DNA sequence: TGCGCCAGCAGCTTAACAGGGACCACTGAAGCTTTCTTT. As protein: CASSLTGTTEAFF. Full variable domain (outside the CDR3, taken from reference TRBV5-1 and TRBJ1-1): KAGVTQTPRYLIKTRGQQVTLSCSPISGHRSVSWYQQTPGQGLQFLFEYFSETQRNKGNFPGRFSGRQFSNSRSEMNVSTLELGDSALYLCASSLTGTTEAFFGQGTRLTVV.

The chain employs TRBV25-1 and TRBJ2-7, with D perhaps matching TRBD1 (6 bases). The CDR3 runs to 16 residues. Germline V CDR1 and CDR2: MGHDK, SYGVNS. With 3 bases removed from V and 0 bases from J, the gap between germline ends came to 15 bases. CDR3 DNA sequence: TGTGCCAGCAGTGATTCATGGGGGCCGGGCTCCTACGAGCAGTACTTC. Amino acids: CASSDSWGPGSYEQYF.